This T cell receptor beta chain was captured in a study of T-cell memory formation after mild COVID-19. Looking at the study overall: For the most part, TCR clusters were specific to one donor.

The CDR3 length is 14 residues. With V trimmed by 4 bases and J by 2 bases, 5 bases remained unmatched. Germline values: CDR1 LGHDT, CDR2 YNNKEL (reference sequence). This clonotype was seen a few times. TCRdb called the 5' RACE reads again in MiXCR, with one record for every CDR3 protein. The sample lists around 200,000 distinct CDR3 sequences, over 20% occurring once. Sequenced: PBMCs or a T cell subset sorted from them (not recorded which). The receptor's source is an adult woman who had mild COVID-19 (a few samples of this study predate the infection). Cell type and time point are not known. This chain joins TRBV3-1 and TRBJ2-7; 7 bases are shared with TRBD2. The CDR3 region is CASSPRGSPYEQYF. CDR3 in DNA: TGTGCCAGCAGCCCCCGCGGGAGCCCCTACGAGCAGTACTTC.